The present TCR beta chain was sequenced within a study of cytomegalovirus exposure and HLA in healthy donors. Study-wide results and limits: An apparent linkage of common viral pathogens to several of the most significant clusters emerged in a later analysis.

CDR3 size: 13 residues. Germline lookup yields CDR1 GTSNPN and CDR2 SVGIG (reference sequence). V lost 4 bases and J lost 1, with 10 bases in between. PCR primers comprised 60 Vbeta and 13 Jbeta primers. Generated by immunoSEQ multiplex PCR, the TCRdb table keeps only in-frame clones and is missing some. The sample contains approximately 180,000 clones, about 88% of which appear only once. With respect to this clone: Its specificity is unknown.

The sample consisted of PBMCs. This chain connects TRBV30 to TRBJ2-5, with D possibly TRBD2 on 6 matching bases. This TCR was recovered from a girl less than two years old in good health and CMV-seronegative. Here the CDR3 reads CAWNGGGQETQYF. CDR3 nucleotide sequence: TGTGCCTGGAACGGGGGAGGCCAAGAGACCCAGTACTTC.